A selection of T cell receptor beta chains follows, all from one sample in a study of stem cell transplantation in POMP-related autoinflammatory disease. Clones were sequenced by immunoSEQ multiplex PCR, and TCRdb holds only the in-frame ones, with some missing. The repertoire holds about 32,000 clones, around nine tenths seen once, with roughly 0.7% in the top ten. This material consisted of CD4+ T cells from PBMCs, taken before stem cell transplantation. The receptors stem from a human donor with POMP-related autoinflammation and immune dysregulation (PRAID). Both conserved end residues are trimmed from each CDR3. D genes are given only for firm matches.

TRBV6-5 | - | ASSPTVGINSPLH
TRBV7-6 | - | ASSLSGANTEAF
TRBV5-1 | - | ASSFRGNNEKLF
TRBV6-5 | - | ACQGNYGYT
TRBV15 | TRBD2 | ATSRGSRGGRDTQY
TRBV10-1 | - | ASSESGRLGDTEAF
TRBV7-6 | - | ASSLEGRAHTGELF
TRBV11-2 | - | ASSLEGGSQRDTIY
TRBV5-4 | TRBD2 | ASSETIAGGELF
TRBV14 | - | ASSRPGREDEQF
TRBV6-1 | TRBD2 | ASSGLAGAYEQY
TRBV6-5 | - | ASSYAGTTLNTEAF
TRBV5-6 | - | ASSFRDASNEQF
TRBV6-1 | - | ASSEALGFRGSRLDQPQH
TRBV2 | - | ASSVFLGSLAKNIQY
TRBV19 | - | ASTQVGGSYEQY
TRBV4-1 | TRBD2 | ASSQGRLAVLTGELF
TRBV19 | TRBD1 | ASRGQGGQPQH
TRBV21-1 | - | ASSKGGYLCQGNEKLF
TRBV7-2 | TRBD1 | ASSFRTGINQPQH